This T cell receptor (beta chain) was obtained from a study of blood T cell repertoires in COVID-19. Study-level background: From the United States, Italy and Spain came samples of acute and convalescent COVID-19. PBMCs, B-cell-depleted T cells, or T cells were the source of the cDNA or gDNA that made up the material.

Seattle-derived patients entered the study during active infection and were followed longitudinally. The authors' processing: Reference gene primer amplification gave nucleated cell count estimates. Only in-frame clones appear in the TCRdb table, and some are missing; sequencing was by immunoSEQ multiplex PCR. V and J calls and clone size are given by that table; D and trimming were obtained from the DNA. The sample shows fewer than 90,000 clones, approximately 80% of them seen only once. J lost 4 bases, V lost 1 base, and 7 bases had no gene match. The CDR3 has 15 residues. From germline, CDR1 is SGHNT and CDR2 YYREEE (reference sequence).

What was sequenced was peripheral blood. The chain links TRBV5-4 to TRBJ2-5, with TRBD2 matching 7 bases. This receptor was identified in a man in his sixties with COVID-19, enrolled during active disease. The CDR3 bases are TGTGCCAGCAGCTTGAAAGGCGGCGGGGGAGAGACCCAGTACTTC. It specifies CASSLKGGGGETQYF.